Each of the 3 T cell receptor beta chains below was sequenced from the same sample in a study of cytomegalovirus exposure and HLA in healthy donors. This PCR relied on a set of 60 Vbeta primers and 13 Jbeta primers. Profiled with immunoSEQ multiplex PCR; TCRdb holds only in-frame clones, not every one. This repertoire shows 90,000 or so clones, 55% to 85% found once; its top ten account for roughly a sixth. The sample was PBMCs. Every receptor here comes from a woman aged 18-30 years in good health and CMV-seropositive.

The CDR3 nucleotides read TGTGCCAGCACCCTCCCAGGGGGGACCTACGAGCAGTACTTC. Translation gives CASTLPGGTYEQYF. V is TRBV27 and J is TRBJ2-7, with D possibly TRBD1 on 7 matching bases. The V gene lost 7 bases and the J gene lost 2 bases, with 15 bases spanning the gap. Germline CDR1 and CDR2: MNHEY and SMNVEV (reference sequence). The CDR3 has 14 residues.

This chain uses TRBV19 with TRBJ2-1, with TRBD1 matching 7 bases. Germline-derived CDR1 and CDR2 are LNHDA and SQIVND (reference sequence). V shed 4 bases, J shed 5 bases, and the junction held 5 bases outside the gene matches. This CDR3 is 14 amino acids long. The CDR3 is CASSTGQVNNEQFF. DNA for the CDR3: TGTGCCAGTAGTACCGGACAGGTAAACAATGAGCAGTTCTTC.

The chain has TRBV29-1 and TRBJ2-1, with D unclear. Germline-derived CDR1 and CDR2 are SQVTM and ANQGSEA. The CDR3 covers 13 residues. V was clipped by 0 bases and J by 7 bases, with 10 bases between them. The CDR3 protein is CSVEERSDNEQFF. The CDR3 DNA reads TGCAGCGTTGAAGAGCGGTCAGATAATGAGCAGTTCTTC.